Listed here is a single T cell receptor beta chain. This clonotype was seen many times. This receptor's antigen is unknown. No qualities accompany the bases; no much larger clone lies one base away. Trimming removed 1 base from V and 3 bases from J, leaving 10 bases between the germline ends. The CDR3, from cysteine to phenylalanine, totals 14 residues. Only CDR3 DNA remains: 42 bases, in frame from the first base. According to the germline V gene, CDR1 reads LGHNA and CDR2 reads YSLEER. The donors were some 36 Caucasian individuals from Russia, aged roughly 6 to 95 years, who were systemically healthy. Ten milliliters of peripheral blood were drawn from each donor into EDTA-treated Vacutainer tubes. Ficoll-Paque density-gradient centrifugation was used to isolate PBMCs, with at least 7 million per sample. Trizol reagent was used to extract total RNA from the PBMCs, yielding at least 6 micrograms per sample. For every donor, flow cytometry on a PBMC aliquot measured the percentage of naive CD45RAhigh/CD27high T cells.

Library preparation used 5' RACE. Sequencing was carried out with an Illumina HiSeq 2500. A second PCR of 7 to 11 cycles was performed with a sample-barcoded 5' primer and a J-beta primer mix. A template-switch 5' adaptor carrying 12 random nucleotides introduced a unique molecular identifier onto each TCR beta cDNA molecule. Each sample yielded at least 3 million CDR3-containing paired-end reads. All of the RNA was converted into first-strand cDNA using the Mint cDNA synthesis kit, with a TRBC-specific oligonucleotide serving as the primer. Following uracil-DNA glycosylase treatment, all cDNA underwent a first 18-cycle PCR with the universal primers M1SS and BC2_uni_R. The original methods were these. Each sample was normalized by randomly selecting 1 million high-quality reads, each carrying a distinct molecular identifier. Reads sharing molecular identifiers were discarded rather than binned into consensus sequences. MiTCR, set to a Q25 quality threshold and the strictest error-elimination algorithm, was used for CDR3 identification, clonotype clustering and error correction. A nonparametric unseen species model with Euler transformation was used to estimate lower-bound total TCR beta diversity. TCRdb cleaned the public reads at Q25 with fastp, built clones with MiXCR and kept in-frame beta chains. Entries are consolidated by CDR3 protein sequence, retaining the most common genes and DNA. These V and J calls originate from TCRdb's pipeline instead of the authors' own analysis. The sample includes around 1,700,000 distinct CDR3 sequences, with 28% observed a single time. 7.7% of the sample goes to the ten largest clones.

The record originates from a study of blood T cells in healthy people across ages (dated by TCRdb to between 2014 and 2016). About the study as a whole: In model experiments, template switching captured about one uniquely barcoded TCR beta cDNA molecule for every two T cells. For two donors (one aged 18 to 30 and one aged 80 or older), the study analyzed two additional independent replicas of 1 million unique cDNA reads from the same blood draw. To track age-related changes in TCR beta repertoire diversity, the study relied on deep sequencing normalized with unique cDNA molecular identifiers. The donors were split into four age groups: young (average roughly 15 years), middle-aged (roughly 40), aged (over 55) and long-lived (about 82). To avoid experimental bias, donors of different ages were spread randomly across the sequencing lanes.

Study-wide findings and limitations: Because profiling used bulk unsorted PBMCs, naive and antigen-experienced compartments could not be compared conclusively. Observed TCR beta diversity per million T cells fell roughly linearly with age, and a significant reduction was already apparent by age roughly 40. Compared with the aged group, the long-lived group had more naive CD4+ T cells, fewer expanded clones and increased TCR diversity, suggesting age selection. The percentage of naive T cells measured by flow cytometry correlated strongly with observed TCR beta diversity. Estimates of total diversity based on one million sequenced T cells were considered lower bounds and underestimates. Because donor CMV infection status was unknown, age-related changes in expanded clonotypes were potentially confounded.

This TCR was sampled from a woman aged 25 to 45 in good health. Sequenced sample: blood. This chain joins TRBV4-3 to TRBJ2-7, with a weak D call of TRBD2 (5 bases match). The nucleotide sequence is given as TGCGCCAGCAGCCAAGGTGGGAGAAACTACGAGCAGTACTTC. Its translation is CASSQGGRNYEQYF.